Sequencing of this T cell receptor beta chain was carried out in a study of human T cells and chemical hapten exposure. In TCRdb, the RACE reads were re-called with MiXCR into one record per CDR3 protein. The sample has some 79,000 distinct CDR3 sequences, around 9.3% seen once. A few counts support this clonotype. Trimming left V 1 base short and J 1 base short, with 5 bases between. Germline V gene data show CDR1 as SGHRS and CDR2 as YFSETQ. This CDR3 region has 13 residues. Time point noted: patch test 2, 6 weeks after DPC sensitization. This sample's treatment: therapeutic diphenylcyclopropenone sensitization with weekly scalp DPC.

This chain connects TRBV5-1 to TRBJ1-1, with D unresolved. The sequencing here drew on whole blood, taken in connection with sensitization to the hapten diphenylcyclopropenone (DPC). The sequence was collected from a woman in her forties or fifties with alopecia areata. Some clones in this sample may be carry-over from other donors' samples. The CDR3 is CASSLWSNTEAFF. CDR3 DNA: TGCGCCAGCAGCTTGTGGTCGAACACTGAAGCTTTCTTT.